This TCR beta chain comes out of a study of regulatory T cells in long-lasting Graves disease. Study-wide findings and caveats: TRBV28, TRBJ1-2 and TRBJ2-5 were favored in persistent disease. The study found lower TCR diversity in persistent Graves' patients than in newly diagnosed ones.

This clonotype was seen repeatedly, ten times or more. Its cognate antigen is unknown. Time point reported: newly diagnosed GD, antithyroid drugs for less than 3 months. Scientists built the TCR library using RNA that was extracted from PBMCs. Diagnosis followed American Thyroid Association guidelines for Graves' disease. The source of the patients was an endocrinology department in Xi'an, China. The length of the CDR3 is 15 residues. Germline assignment: CDR1 DFQATT and CDR2 SNEGSKA (reference sequence). Trimming stripped 3 bases from V and 0 bases from J, with 14 bases between. Assembly of TCR beta libraries relied on iRepertoire HTBI primers together with Arm-PCR of CDR3 regions. Using its own MiXCR run on the multiplex PCR reads, TCRdb lists one record per CDR3 protein. Found here are around 230,000 distinct CDR3 sequences, approximately 20% of them singletons; the top ten hold less than 25%.

The source is a female donor with Graves disease. Specimen: peripheral blood mononuclear cells (PBMCs), collected at new diagnosis, from a patient treated with antithyroid drugs. This chain connects TRBV20-1 to TRBJ1-2; weak D call: TRBD1 (5 bases). CDR3 region: CSARVPGISNYGYTF. CDR3 bases: TGCAGTGCTAGGGTCCCAGGGATTTCTAACTATGGCTACACCTTC.